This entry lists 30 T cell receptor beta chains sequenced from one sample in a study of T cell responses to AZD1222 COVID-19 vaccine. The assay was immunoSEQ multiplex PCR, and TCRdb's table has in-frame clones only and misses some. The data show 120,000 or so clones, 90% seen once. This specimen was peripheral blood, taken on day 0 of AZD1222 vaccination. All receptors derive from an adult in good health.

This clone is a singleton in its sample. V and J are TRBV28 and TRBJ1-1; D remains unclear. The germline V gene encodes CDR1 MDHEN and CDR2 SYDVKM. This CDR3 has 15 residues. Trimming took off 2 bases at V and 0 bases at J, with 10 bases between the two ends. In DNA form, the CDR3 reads TGTGCCAGCAGTTTAGCCACCACCTTGAACACTGAAGCTTTCTTT. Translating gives CASSLATTLNTEAFF.

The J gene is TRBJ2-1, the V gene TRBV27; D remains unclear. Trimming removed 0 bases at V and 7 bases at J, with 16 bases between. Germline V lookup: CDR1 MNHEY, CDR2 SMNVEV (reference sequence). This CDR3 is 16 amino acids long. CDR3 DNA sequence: TGTGCCAGCAGTTTATCGAAGGGAAGGTTTCAGAATGAGCAGTTCTTC. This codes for CASSLSKGRFQNEQFF.

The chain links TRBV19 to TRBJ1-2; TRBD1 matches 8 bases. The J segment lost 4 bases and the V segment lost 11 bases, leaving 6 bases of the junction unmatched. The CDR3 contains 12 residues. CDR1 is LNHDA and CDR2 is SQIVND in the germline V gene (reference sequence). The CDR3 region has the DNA TGTGCCGGCTCCGGGACAGGCTATGGCTACACCTTC. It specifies CAGSGTGYGYTF.

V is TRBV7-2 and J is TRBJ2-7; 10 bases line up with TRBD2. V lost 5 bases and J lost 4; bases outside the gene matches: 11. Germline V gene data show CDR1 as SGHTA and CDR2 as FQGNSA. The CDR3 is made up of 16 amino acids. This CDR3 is CASSAGGGLAAYEQYF. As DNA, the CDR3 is TGTGCCAGCAGCGCGGGGGGAGGACTAGCGGCTTACGAGCAGTACTTC.

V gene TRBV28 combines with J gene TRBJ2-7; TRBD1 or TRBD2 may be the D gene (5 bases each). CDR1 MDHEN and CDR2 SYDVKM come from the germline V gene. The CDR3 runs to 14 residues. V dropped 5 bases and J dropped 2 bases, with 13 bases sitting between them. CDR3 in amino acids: CASSPPWGTYEQYF. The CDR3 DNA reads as TGTGCCAGCAGTCCCCCCTGGGGGACCTACGAGCAGTACTTC.

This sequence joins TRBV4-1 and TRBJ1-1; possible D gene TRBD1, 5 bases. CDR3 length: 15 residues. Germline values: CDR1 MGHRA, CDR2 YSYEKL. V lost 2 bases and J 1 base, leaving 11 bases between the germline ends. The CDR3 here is CASSQRQPGNTEAFF. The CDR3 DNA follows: TGCGCCAGCAGCCAACGACAGCCGGGGAACACTGAAGCTTTCTTT.

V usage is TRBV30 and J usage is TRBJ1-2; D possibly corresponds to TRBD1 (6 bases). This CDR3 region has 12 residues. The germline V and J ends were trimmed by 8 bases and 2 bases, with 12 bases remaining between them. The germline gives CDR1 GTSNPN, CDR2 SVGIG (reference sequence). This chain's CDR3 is CAGQQGNYGYTF. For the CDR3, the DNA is TGTGCCGGACAACAGGGAAACTATGGCTACACCTTC.

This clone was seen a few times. CDR3 amino acids: CASMRQGSTEAFF. The CDR3 nucleotides read TGTGCCAGCATGAGACAGGGGTCCACTGAAGCTTTCTTT. The chain has TRBV2 and TRBJ1-1; 8 bases map to TRBD1. The junction had 5 bases not matched to a gene; V was cut back by 7 bases and J by 4 bases. Per germline, CDR1 SNHLY and CDR2 FYNNEI. This CDR3 is built from 13 residues. The entire variable domain, with the rest obtained from reference TRBV2 and TRBJ1-1, is as follows: EPEVTQTPSHQVTQMGQEVILRCVPISNHLYFYWYRQILGQKVEFLVSFYNNEISEKSEIFDDQFSVERPDGSNFTLKIRSTKLEDSAMYFCASMRQGSTEAFFGQGTRLTVV.

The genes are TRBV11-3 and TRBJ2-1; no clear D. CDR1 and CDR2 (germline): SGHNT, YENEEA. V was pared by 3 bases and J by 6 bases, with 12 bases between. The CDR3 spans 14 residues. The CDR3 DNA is TGTGCCAGCAGCTTTTCGGTTGCTAGCAATGAGCAGTTCTTC. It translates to CASSFSVASNEQFF.

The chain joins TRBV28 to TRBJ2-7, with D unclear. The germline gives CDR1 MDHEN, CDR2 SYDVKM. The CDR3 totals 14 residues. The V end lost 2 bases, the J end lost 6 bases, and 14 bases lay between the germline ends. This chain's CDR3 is CASSLVARASEQYF. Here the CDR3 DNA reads TGTGCCAGCAGTTTAGTTGCGCGTGCAAGCGAGCAGTACTTC.

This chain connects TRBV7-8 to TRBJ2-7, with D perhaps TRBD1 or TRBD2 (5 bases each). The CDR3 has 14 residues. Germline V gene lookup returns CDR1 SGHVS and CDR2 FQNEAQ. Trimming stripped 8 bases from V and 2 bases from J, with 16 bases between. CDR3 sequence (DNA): TGTGCCAGCGGGGCAGGGAGCCCTGCCTACGAGCAGTACTTC. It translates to CASGAGSPAYEQYF. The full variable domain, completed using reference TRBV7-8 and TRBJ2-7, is GAGVSQSPRYKVAKRGQDVALRCDPISGHVSLFWYQQALGQGPEFLTYFQNEAQLDKSGLPSDRFFAERPEGSVSTLKIQRTQQEDSAVYLCASGAGSPAYEQYFGPGTRLTVT.

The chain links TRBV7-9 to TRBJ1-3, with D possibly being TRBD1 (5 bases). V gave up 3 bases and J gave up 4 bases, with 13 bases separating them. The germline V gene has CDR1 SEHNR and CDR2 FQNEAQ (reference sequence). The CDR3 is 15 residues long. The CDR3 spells CASSLMGDLGNTIYF. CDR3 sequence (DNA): TGTGCCAGCAGCTTGATGGGGGATCTCGGAAACACCATATATTTT.

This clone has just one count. The CDR3 reads CASRTGTGFLYGYTF. CDR3 DNA: TGTGCCAGCAGGACCGGGACAGGGTTTTTGTATGGCTACACCTTC. The gene calls are TRBV28 and TRBJ1-2; the match to TRBD1 covers 9 bases. The CDR3 has 15 amino acids. Trimming removed 6 bases from V and 5 bases from J; junction bases left unmatched: 10. Germline CDR1 reads MDHEN; CDR2 reads SYDVKM.

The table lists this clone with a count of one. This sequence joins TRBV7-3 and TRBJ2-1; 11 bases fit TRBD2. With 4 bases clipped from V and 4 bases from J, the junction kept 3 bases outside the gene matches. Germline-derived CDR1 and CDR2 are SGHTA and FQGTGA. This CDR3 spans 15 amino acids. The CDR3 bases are TGTGCCAGCAGCTCCGGACTAGCGGGTTACAATGAGCAGTTCTTC. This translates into CASSSGLAGYNEQFF.

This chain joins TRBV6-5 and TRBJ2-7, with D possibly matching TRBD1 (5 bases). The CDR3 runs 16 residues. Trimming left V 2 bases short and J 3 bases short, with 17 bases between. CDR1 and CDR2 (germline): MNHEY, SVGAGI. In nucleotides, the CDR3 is TGTGCCAGCAGTTACGGTTGGGGCGCAGGTCACTACGAGCAGTACTTC. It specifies CASSYGWGAGHYEQYF.

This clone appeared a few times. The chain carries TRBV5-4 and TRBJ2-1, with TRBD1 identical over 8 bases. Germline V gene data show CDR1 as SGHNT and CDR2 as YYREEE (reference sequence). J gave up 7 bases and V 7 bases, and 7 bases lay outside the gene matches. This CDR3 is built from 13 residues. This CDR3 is CASERQGRNEQFF. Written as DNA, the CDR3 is TGTGCCAGCGAGCGACAGGGGCGGAATGAGCAGTTCTTC. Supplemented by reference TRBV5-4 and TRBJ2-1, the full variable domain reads ETGVTQSPTHLIKTRGQQVTLRCSSQSGHNTVSWYQQALGQGPQFIFQYYREEENGRGNFPPRFSGLQFPNYSSELNVNALELDDSALYLCASERQGRNEQFFGPGTRLTVL.

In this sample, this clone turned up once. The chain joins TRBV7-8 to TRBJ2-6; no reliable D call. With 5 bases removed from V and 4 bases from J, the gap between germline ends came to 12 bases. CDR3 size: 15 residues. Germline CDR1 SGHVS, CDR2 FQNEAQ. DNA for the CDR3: TGTGCCAGCAGCCCCTGGGTGGGCGGGGCCAACGTCCTGACTTTC. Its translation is CASSPWVGGANVLTF.

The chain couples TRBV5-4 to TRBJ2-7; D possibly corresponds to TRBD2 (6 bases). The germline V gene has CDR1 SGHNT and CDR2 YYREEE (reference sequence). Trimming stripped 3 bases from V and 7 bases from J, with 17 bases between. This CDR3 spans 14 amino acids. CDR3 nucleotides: TGTGCCAGCAGCTCGGCGGCGGGGTCGGGAGAGCAGTACTTC. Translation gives CASSSAAGSGEQYF.

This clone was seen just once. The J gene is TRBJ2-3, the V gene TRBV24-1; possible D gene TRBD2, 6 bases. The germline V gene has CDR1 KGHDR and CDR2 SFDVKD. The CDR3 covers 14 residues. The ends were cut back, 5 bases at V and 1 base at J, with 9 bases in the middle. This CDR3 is CATSVSGGTDTQYF. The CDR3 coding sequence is TGTGCCACCAGTGTGTCGGGAGGCACAGATACGCAGTATTTT.

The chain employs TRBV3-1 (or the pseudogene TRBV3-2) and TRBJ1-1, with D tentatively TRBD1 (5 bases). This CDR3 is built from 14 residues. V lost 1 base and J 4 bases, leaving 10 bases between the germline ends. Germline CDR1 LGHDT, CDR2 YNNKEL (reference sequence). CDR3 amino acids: CASSQGQMTTEAFF. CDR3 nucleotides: TGTGCCAGCAGCCAAGGACAGATGACCACTGAAGCTTTCTTT.

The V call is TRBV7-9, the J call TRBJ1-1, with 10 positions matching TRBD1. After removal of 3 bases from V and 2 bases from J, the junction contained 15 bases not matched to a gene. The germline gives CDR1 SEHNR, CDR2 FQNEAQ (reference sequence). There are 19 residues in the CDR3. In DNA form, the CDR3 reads TGTGCCAGCAGCTTCCCCCTACAAAGTGGGACAGGGGAAAACACTGAAGCTTTCTTT. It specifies CASSFPLQSGTGENTEAFF. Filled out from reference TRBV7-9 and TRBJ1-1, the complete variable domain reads DTGVSQNPRHKITKRGQNVTFRCDPISEHNRLYWYRQTLGQGPEFLTYFQNEAQLEKSRLLSDRFSAERPKGSFSTLEIQRTEQGDSAMYLCASSFPLQSGTGENTEAFFGQGTRLTVV.

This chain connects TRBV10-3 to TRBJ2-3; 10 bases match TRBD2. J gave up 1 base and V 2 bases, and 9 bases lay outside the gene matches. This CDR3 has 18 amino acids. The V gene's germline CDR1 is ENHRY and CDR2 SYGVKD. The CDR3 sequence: CAISEGGTSARGTDTQYF. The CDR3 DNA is TGTGCCATCAGTGAGGGCGGGACTAGCGCCCGGGGCACAGATACGCAGTATTTT.

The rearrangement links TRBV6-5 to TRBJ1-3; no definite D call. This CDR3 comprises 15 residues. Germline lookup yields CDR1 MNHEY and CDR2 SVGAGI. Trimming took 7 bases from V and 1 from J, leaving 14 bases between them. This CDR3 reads CASISSGLSGNTIYF. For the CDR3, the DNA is TGTGCCAGCATATCGAGCGGACTGTCTGGAAACACCATATATTTT.

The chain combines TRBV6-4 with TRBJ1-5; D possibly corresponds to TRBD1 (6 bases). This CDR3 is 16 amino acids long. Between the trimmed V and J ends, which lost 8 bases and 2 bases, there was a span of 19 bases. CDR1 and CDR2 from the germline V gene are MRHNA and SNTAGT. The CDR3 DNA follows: TGTGCCAGCCCCCCCCGAGGGGGGAAGGGCAATCAGCCCCAGCATTTT. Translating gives CASPPRGGKGNQPQHF.

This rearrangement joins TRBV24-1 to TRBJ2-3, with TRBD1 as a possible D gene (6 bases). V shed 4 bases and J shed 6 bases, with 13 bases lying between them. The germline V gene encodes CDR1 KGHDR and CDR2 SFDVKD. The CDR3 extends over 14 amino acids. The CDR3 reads CATSDRTGPDTQYF. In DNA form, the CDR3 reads TGTGCCACCAGTGACCGAACAGGGCCTGATACGCAGTATTTT.

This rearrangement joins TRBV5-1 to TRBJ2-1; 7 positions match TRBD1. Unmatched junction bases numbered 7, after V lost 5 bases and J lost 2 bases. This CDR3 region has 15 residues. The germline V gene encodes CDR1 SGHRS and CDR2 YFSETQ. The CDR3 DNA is TGCGCCAGCAGGCGGGCGACAGGGCCCTACAATGAGCAGTTCTTC. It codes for CASRRATGPYNEQFF.

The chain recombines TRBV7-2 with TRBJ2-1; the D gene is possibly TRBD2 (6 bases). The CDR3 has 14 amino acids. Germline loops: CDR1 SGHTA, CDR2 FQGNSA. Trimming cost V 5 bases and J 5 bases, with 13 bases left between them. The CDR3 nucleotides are TGTGCCAGCAGCCATAGCGGTCTGAACAATGAGCAGTTCTTC. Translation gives CASSHSGLNNEQFF.

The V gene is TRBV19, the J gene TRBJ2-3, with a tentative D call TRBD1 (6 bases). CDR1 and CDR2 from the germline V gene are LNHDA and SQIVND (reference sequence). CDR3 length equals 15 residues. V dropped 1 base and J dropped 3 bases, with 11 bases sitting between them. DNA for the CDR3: TGTGCCAGTAGTATAGTTGCAGGGGCAACAGATACGCAGTATTTT. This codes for CASSIVAGATDTQYF.

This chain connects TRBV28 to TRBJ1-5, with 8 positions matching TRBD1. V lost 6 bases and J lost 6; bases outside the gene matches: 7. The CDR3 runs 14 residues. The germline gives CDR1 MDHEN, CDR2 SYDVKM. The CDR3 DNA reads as TGTGCCAGCAGCCCACAGGGGGATTCTCAGCCCCAGCATTTT. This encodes CASSPQGDSQPQHF.

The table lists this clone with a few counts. Here the CDR3 reads CAWGTSGPTYNEQFF. DNA of the CDR3: TGTGCCTGGGGTACTAGCGGACCCACCTACAATGAGCAGTTCTTC. The chain employs TRBV30 and TRBJ2-1; 8 nucleotides agree with TRBD2. The CDR3 consists of 15 residues. Unmatched junction bases numbered 8, after V lost 5 bases and J lost 2 bases. The germline V gene encodes CDR1 GTSNPN and CDR2 SVGIG (reference sequence).